Below, 21 T cell receptor beta chains from the same sample are listed, as sequenced in a study of T-cell memory formation after mild COVID-19 (dated by TCRdb to 2020 to 2022). Library preparation employed 5' RACE. Sequencing instrument: Illumina NovaSeq 6000. TCRdb reworked the public reads: Q25 trimming with fastp, MiXCR clone assembly, productive beta chains retained. Rows are unified per CDR3 protein, each entry keeping the most common DNA and genes. For this sample the table gives under 700,000 distinct CDR3 sequences, of which over 20% were detected only once. The ten largest clones add up to roughly an eighth of the sample. The sample taken for sequencing was PBMCs or a T cell subset sorted from them (not recorded which). The receptors originated from an adult woman who had mild COVID-19 (a few samples of this study predate the infection). The sample titles of this study are shuffled in the database, so cell type and time point are left out; the donor was told from shared clones.

A single count supports this clonotype. This chain joins TRBV5-5 and TRBJ1-4; 7 nucleotides line up with TRBD1. Germline V gene sequence: CDR1 SGHKS, CDR2 YYEKEE (reference sequence). With V trimmed by 3 bases and J by 4 bases, 9 bases remained unmatched. This CDR3 contains 16 residues. The CDR3: CASSSGSGTVNEKLFF. Here the CDR3 DNA reads TGTGCCAGCAGCTCCGGATCCGGGACAGTTAATGAAAAACTGTTTTTT.

The gene calls are TRBV14 and TRBJ2-2; D gene ambiguous. The V gene's germline CDR1 is SGHDN and CDR2 FVKESK. The V gene lost 3 bases and the J gene lost 4 bases, with 3 bases spanning the gap. This CDR3 comprises 12 residues. The chain's CDR3 is CASSQRTGELFF. In nucleotides, the CDR3 is TGTGCCAGCAGCCAGCGCACCGGGGAGCTGTTTTTT.

This CDR3 reads CASSLGMGNEQYF. The DNA for the CDR3 is TGCGCCAGCAGCTTGGGCATGGGGAACGAGCAGTACTTC. The rearrangement uses TRBV5-1 and TRBJ2-7; D uncertain. V was cut by 0 bases and J by 5 bases, with 9 bases left in between. Germline-derived CDR1 and CDR2 are SGHRS and YFSETQ. This CDR3 is 13 amino acids long.

Many counts were recorded for this clonotype. The gene calls are TRBV20-1 and TRBJ2-7, with TRBD2 matching over 11 bases. Germline loops: CDR1 DFQATT, CDR2 SNEGSKA (reference sequence). After removal of 6 bases from V and 0 bases from J, the junction contained 7 bases not matched to a gene. This CDR3 region has 15 residues. CDR3 sequence reads: CSAPDTSGSSYEQYF. The CDR3 DNA reads as TGCAGTGCCCCAGATACTAGCGGGAGCTCCTACGAGCAGTACTTC.

This clonotype was found a few times. CDR3 bases: TGCAGTGCTAGAGATTCGGACAGGGTGGGCCCCTACGAGCAGTACTTC. Encoded protein: CSARDSDRVGPYEQYF. The chain uses TRBV20-1 and TRBJ2-7, with 8 bases that match TRBD1. The CDR3 has 16 residues. V shed 0 bases and J 2 bases; nucleotides not matched to a gene: 9. CDR1 and CDR2 from the germline V gene are DFQATT and SNEGSKA (reference sequence).

The chain carries TRBV13 and TRBJ2-7; D is perhaps TRBD2 (6 bases). The CDR3 consists of 14 residues. Trimming stripped 4 bases from V and 4 bases from J, with 14 bases between. In germline, CDR1 is PRHDT, CDR2 FYEKMQ (reference sequence). The DNA for the CDR3 is TGTGCCAGCAGCTCCAGACTAGATGGGTACGAGCAGTACTTC. It specifies CASSSRLDGYEQYF.

This clonotype appeared a few times. The genes are TRBV6-5 and TRBJ2-4, with a tentative D call TRBD1 (6 bases). Germline V gives CDR1 MNHEY, CDR2 SVGAGI. There are 18 residues in the CDR3. Trimming left V 4 bases short and J 0 bases short, with 19 bases between. CDR3 in amino acids: CASSWGQPHRLAKNIQYF. The CDR3 coding sequence is TGTGCCAGCAGTTGGGGACAACCCCATAGATTAGCCAAAAACATTCAGTACTTC.

A few counts support this clonotype. The chain carries TRBV5-1 and TRBJ2-7; no firm D call. CDR3 size: 14 residues. The germline V gene encodes CDR1 SGHRS and CDR2 YFSETQ. Trimming took off 0 bases at V and 0 bases at J, with 7 bases between the two ends. The chain's CDR3 is CASSLEVSSYEQYF. In DNA, the CDR3 is TGCGCCAGCAGCTTGGAGGTGAGCTCCTACGAGCAGTACTTC.

The CDR3 region is CASSPQLVTSTDTQYF. DNA for the CDR3: TGTGCCAGCAGCCCTCAACTAGTCACTAGCACAGATACGCAGTATTTT. This chain links TRBV9 with TRBJ2-3, with D possibly matching TRBD2 (5 bases). Germline V CDR1 and CDR2: SGDLS, YYNGEE. The CDR3 runs to 16 residues. Trimming took off 4 bases at V and 0 bases at J, with 15 bases between the two ends.

The gene calls are TRBV25-1 and TRBJ1-6; D not certain. The CDR3 covers 13 residues. The ends were cut back, 3 bases at V and 9 bases at J, with 9 bases in the middle. The germline CDR1 and CDR2 sequences are MGHDK and SYGVNS. Here the CDR3 DNA reads TGTGCCAGCAGTGATGAGGGCTTTTCACCCCTCCACTTT. It translates to CASSDEGFSPLHF.

The chain joins TRBV27 to TRBJ2-5, with D possibly matching TRBD1 (5 bases). From germline, CDR1 is MNHEY and CDR2 SMNVEV (reference sequence). The CDR3 contains 12 residues. Trimming left V 8 bases short and J 1 base short, with 8 bases between. The CDR3 DNA reads TGTGCCAGCGGTCAGGGCCAAGAGACCCAGTACTTC. This gives the protein CASGQGQETQYF.

The gene calls are TRBV7-9 and TRBJ1-1; tentatively, D is TRBD1 (5 bases). CDR1 SEHNR and CDR2 FQNEAQ come from the germline V gene (reference sequence). With 4 bases removed from V and 4 bases from J, the gap between germline ends came to 13 bases. The CDR3 has 14 residues. The CDR3: CASSSAVGVTEAFF. The CDR3 coding sequence is TGTGCCAGCAGCTCGGCTGTGGGGGTCACTGAAGCTTTCTTT.

This clonotype was observed many times. The chain uses TRBV7-2 and TRBJ2-4; 7 bases match TRBD2. Germline CDR1 SGHTA, CDR2 FQGNSA. Trimming cost V 1 base and J 6 bases; bases outside gene matches: 3. This CDR3 has 14 amino acids. CDR3 loop: CASSLGRESNIQYF. The CDR3 DNA follows: TGTGCCAGCAGCTTAGGGCGGGAGTCAAACATTCAGTACTTC.

This chain connects TRBV7-8 to TRBJ2-2; D perhaps matches TRBD2 (5 bases). Germline V lookup: CDR1 SGHVS, CDR2 FQNEAQ. The CDR3 has 20 amino acids. Between the trimmed V and J ends, which lost 3 bases and 1 base, there was a span of 24 bases. DNA of the CDR3: TGTGCCAGCAGCTTTTTAGCGCGGGTGATAAAGCCGAGGAACACCGGGGAGCTGTTTTTT. Protein: CASSFLARVIKPRNTGELFF.

This clonotype was counted a few times. This chain connects TRBV14 to TRBJ2-7; TRBD2 matches at 10 bases. This CDR3 has 15 residues. CDR1 is SGHDN, CDR2 FVKESK, per germline. V was clipped by 3 bases and J by 2 bases; unmatched bases: 4. CDR3 sequence (DNA): TGTGCCAGCAGCCATCTAGCGGGAGTTGCCTACGAGCAGTACTTC. It yields the protein CASSHLAGVAYEQYF.

This clonotype was observed a handful of times. J is TRBJ2-7 and V is TRBV20-1; no definite D call. Trimming cost V 3 bases and J 3 bases, with 15 bases left between them. This CDR3 is 14 amino acids long. Germline V gene sequence: CDR1 DFQATT, CDR2 SNEGSKA (reference sequence). CDR3 bases: TGCAGTGCTAGTCGGCGGCTTACCTACTACGAGCAGTACTTC. This codes for CSASRRLTYYEQYF.

The rearrangement joins TRBV4-1 to TRBJ2-2; a weak D match, TRBD1 (6 bases). This CDR3 is 13 amino acids long. CDR1 and CDR2 from the germline V gene are MGHRA and YSYEKL. Trimming shortened V by 7 bases and J by 5 bases, and 11 bases separated the two germline ends. CDR3: CASNQGLTGELFF. In DNA, the CDR3 is TGCGCCAGCAACCAGGGGCTGACCGGGGAGCTGTTTTTT.

The CDR3, as DNA: TGTGCCAGCAGCTTCAGGGGAGGTGGTTATGGCTACACCTTC. Translated, it gives CASSFRGGGYGYTF. The gene calls are TRBV7-2 and TRBJ1-2; D is possibly TRBD1 (6 bases). The CDR3 runs to 14 residues. V lost 3 bases, J lost 5 bases, and 13 bases lay in between. Germline values: CDR1 SGHTA, CDR2 FQGNSA.

The chain is built from TRBV5-5 and TRBJ2-2; 9 bases are a match to TRBD1. Per germline, CDR1 SGHKS and CDR2 YYEKEE (reference sequence). J gave up 0 bases and V 3 bases, and 6 bases lay outside the gene matches. This CDR3 has 17 residues. CDR3 loop: CASSWVQGAPNTGELFF. CDR3 nucleotide sequence: TGTGCCAGCAGCTGGGTACAGGGGGCGCCGAACACCGGGGAGCTGTTTTTT.

The CDR3 protein is CASSLGRGFGEKLFF. The CDR3 DNA reads TGCGCCAGCAGCTTGGGTCGGGGTTTTGGTGAAAAACTGTTTTTT. The chain couples TRBV5-1 to TRBJ1-4; no reliable D call. The germline V gene encodes CDR1 SGHRS and CDR2 YFSETQ. V was trimmed by 0 bases and J by 7 bases, leaving 13 bases between them. CDR3 length equals 15 residues.

This clonotype was seen more than once but under ten times. The V and J genes are TRBV6-2 or TRBV6-3 and TRBJ2-3; D remains ambiguous. V lost 4 bases to trimming and J lost 7 bases, with 9 bases between them. The CDR3 runs to 12 residues. CDR1 and CDR2 from the germline V gene are MNHEY and SVGEGT. CDR3 sequence reads: CASSLDLNTQYF. The DNA for the CDR3 is TGTGCCAGCAGTTTGGACCTAAATACGCAGTATTTT.